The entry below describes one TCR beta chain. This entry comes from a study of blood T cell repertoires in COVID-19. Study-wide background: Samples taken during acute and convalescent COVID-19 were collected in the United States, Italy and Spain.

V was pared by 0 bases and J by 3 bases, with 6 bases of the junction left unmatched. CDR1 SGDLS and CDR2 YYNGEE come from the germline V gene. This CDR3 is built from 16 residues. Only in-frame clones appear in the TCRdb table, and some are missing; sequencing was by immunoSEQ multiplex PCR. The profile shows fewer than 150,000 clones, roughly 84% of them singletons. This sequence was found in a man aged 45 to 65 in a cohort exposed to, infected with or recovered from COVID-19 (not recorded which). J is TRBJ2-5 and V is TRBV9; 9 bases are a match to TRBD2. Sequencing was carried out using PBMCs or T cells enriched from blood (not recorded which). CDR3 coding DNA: TGTGCCAGCAGCGTAGGGCTAGCGGGAAGGGAAGAGACCCAGTACTTC. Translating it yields CASSVGLAGREETQYF.